These 8 T cell receptor beta chains were sequenced from one sample in a study of beta chain features in type 1 diabetes. cDNA synthesis used the whole RNA isolate, giving expressed TCRB sequences. Method: immunoSEQ multiplex PCR; TCRdb's copy keeps in-frame clones and lacks some. This table has some 150,000 clones, approximately 10% appearing once. What was sequenced was central memory CD4+ T cells from blood. The receptors were sampled from a woman in her forties in good health.

J is TRBJ1-2 and V is TRBV29-1, with unresolved D. CDR1 and CDR2 from the germline V gene are SQVTM and ANQGSEA. V was cut by 6 bases and J by 1 base, with 12 bases left in between. This CDR3 spans 13 amino acids. CDR3 amino acids: CSVDDGVNYGYTF. The CDR3 DNA is TGCAGCGTCGACGACGGAGTTAACTATGGCTACACCTTC.

This clone has ten or more counts. This chain links TRBV4-3 with TRBJ2-7; D is possibly TRBD1 (6 bases). Germline V gives CDR1 LGHNA, CDR2 YSLEER. Trimming cost V 4 bases and J 6 bases, with 7 bases left between them. The CDR3 covers 11 residues. The CDR3 spells CASSRGGEQYF. In DNA, the CDR3 is TGCGCCAGCAGCCGAGGGGGCGAGCAGTACTTC.

This clone has just a few counts. The chain has TRBV10-3 and TRBJ1-1; 9 nucleotides line up with TRBD1. Unmatched junction bases numbered 4, after V lost 7 bases and J lost 4 bases. The CDR3 is 13 residues long. Germline lookup yields CDR1 ENHRY and CDR2 SYGVKD. The CDR3 DNA follows: TGTGCCATCAATCCGGGACAGGGCACTGAAGCTTTCTTT. Translated, it gives CAINPGQGTEAFF.

This clone was picked up a small number of times. This chain links TRBV7-9 with TRBJ2-3; TRBD1 matches at 7 bases. The CDR3 has 17 residues. V shed 2 bases and J 2 bases; nucleotides not matched to a gene: 10. Germline V gives CDR1 SEHNR, CDR2 FQNEAQ (reference sequence). CDR3 sequence (DNA): TGTGCCAGCAGCTTAAACGAAGGGGGCTCCTTCACAGATACGCAGTATTTT. Encoded protein: CASSLNEGGSFTDTQYF.

This clone has only a few counts. CDR3 region: CATSRKRDSPLHF. The CDR3 coding sequence is TGTGCCACGTCTCGTAAGAGGGATTCACCCCTCCACTTT. V and J are TRBV6-5 and TRBJ1-6, with D unresolved. This CDR3 has 13 amino acids. V shed 10 bases and J shed 8 bases, with 15 bases lying between them. Germline values: CDR1 MNHEY, CDR2 SVGAGI.

In its sample, this clone was seen a few times. This may arise from a read error, as a much more abundant clone is one base away. Other DNA sequences in the same sample also yield this CDR3. CDR3 sequence reads: CASSLSSYEQYF. CDR3 nucleotides: TGTGCCAGCAGCCTGAGCTCCTACGAGCAGTACTTC. The chain couples TRBV11-2 to TRBJ2-7; unclear D gene. V lost 5 bases and J 0 bases, leaving 5 bases between the germline ends. Germline V gene sequence: CDR1 SGHAT, CDR2 FQNNGV. The CDR3 consists of 12 residues.

The chain joins TRBV5-4 to TRBJ2-1; D not resolved. CDR3 length: 13 residues. The germline V gene has CDR1 SGHNT and CDR2 YYREEE (reference sequence). With 2 bases removed from V and 10 bases from J, the gap between germline ends came to 13 bases. The CDR3 DNA is TGTGCCAGCAGCTTAATTGGGCAGAACGAGCAGTTCTTC. Encoded protein: CASSLIGQNEQFF.

The J gene is TRBJ2-5, the V gene TRBV5-6; perhaps TRBD2 as D (6 bases). Germline assignment: CDR1 SGHDT and CDR2 YYEEEE. CDR3 length equals 17 residues. V was pared by 0 bases and J by 3 bases, with 18 bases between. CDR3 sequence: CASSLGLASAKEETQYF. As DNA, the CDR3 is TGTGCCAGCAGCTTGGGTCTGGCTAGCGCGAAAGAAGAGACCCAGTACTTC. Looking up the rest from reference TRBV5-6 and TRBJ2-5 gives the full variable domain: DAGVTQSPTHLIKTRGQQVTLRCSPKSGHDTVSWYQQALGQGPQFIFQYYEEEERQRGNFPDRFSGHQFPNYSSELNVNALLLGDSALYLCASSLGLASAKEETQYFGPGTRLLVL.